This T cell receptor (beta chain) came from a study of shared clonotypes between healthy human individuals. Study background: The study used three CD4 naive, three CD4 memory, two CD8 naive and one CD8 memory plate per donor.

General study results and limits: Naive subsets typically showed greater estimated richness than memory subsets.

Profiling relied on immunoSEQ multiplex PCR, and the TCRdb table lists in-frame clones only, not all of them. This sample has about 2.4 million clones, with 80% to 95% found just once. This CDR3 contains 16 residues. Germline loops: CDR1 SGHRS, CDR2 YFSETQ. J was trimmed by 2 bases and V by 0 bases; bases with no gene match: 8. CD4+ cells underwent separation, giving CD45RA+ naive and CD45RA-negative memory subsets. Concerning this clone: Antigen: not known.

J is TRBJ2-7 and V is TRBV5-1; 7 bases line up with TRBD2. Input material: naive CD4+ T cells from PBMCs. Subset specified: CD45RA+ positively selected. This clonotype was sampled from a man younger than 30 in good health. Some clones in this sample may be carry-over from other donors' samples. The CDR3 nucleotides are TGCGCCAGCAGCTTGGTGGGGGGTGCGGGAGCCTACGAGCAGTACTTC. This encodes CASSLVGGAGAYEQYF.